This T cell receptor (beta chain) was profiled in a study of T cells in Graves' hyperthyroidism and ophthalmopathy. Study observations and caveats: The majority of expanded thyroid clonotypes above 0.001 also appeared in blood. Model output signaled ophthalmopathy a median around 6.9 months ahead of onset.

This clonotype has a count of ten or more. What it binds is unknown. The investigators amplified TCR beta CDR3 regions from RNA transcripts. The study used the HTBI primer set for a first-round RT-PCR of the TCR CDR3. MiXCR, applied by TCRdb to the multiplex PCR reads, yields one record per CDR3 protein. The data show 450,000 to 700,000 distinct CDR3 sequences, 35% to 55% seen once. Uncontrolled infections, other autoimmune diseases, pregnancy or lactation led to exclusion of patients. Germline values: CDR1 DFQATT, CDR2 SNEGSKA (reference sequence). The V segment lost 7 bases and the J segment 7 bases; nucleotides outside the gene matches: 12. The CDR3 sequence is 13 residues long.

The TCR was taken from an adult woman with Graves' disease, either hyperthyroidism or ophthalmopathy (not recorded which). The chain combines TRBV20-1 with TRBJ2-7; 8 positions match TRBD1. Sequencing used peripheral blood or thyroid tissue (not recorded which). The CDR3 nucleotides are TGCAGTGGGAGACAGGGGTCGAAAGAGGAGCAGTACTTC. It is translated as CSGRQGSKEEQYF.